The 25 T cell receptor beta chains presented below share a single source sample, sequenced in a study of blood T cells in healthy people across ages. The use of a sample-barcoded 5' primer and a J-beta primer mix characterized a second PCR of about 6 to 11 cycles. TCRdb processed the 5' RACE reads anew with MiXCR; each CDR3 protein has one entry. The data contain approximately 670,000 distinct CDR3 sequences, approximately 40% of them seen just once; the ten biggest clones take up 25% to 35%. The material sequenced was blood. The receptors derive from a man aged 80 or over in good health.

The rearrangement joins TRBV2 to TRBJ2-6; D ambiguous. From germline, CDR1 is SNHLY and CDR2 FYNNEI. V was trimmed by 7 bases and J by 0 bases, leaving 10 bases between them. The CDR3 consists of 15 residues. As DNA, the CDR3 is TGTGCCAGCATGGGGATACTCTCTGGGGCCAACGTCCTGACTTTC. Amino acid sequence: CASMGILSGANVLTF.

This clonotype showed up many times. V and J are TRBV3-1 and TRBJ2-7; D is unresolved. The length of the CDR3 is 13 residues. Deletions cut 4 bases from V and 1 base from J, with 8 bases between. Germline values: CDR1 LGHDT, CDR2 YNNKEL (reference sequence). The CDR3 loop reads CASSRGWSYEQYF. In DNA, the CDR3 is TGTGCCAGCAGCCGCGGTTGGTCCTACGAGCAGTACTTC.

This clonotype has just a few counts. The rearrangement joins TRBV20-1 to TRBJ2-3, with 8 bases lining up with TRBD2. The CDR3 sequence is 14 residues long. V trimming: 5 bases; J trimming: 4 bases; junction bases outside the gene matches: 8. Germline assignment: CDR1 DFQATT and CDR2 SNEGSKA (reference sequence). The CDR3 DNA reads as TGCAGTGCTTCTTCCCGGGGGGGCGCAGATACGCAGTATTTT. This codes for CSASSRGGADTQYF.

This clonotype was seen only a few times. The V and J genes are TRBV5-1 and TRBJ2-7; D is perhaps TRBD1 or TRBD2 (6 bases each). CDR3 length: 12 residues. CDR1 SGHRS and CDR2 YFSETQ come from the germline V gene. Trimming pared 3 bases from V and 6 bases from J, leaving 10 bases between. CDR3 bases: TGCGCCAGCAGCTGGACGGGGGCCGAGCAGTACTTC. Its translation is CASSWTGAEQYF.

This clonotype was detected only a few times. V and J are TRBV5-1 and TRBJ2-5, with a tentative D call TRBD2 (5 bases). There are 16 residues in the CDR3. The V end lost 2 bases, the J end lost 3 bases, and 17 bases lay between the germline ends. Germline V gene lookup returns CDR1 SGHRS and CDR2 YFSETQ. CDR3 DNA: TGCGCCAGCAGCTTCACCTATCGGGGTCAAAAAGAGACCCAGTACTTC. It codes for CASSFTYRGQKETQYF. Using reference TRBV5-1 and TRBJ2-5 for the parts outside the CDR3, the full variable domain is KAGVTQTPRYLIKTRGQQVTLSCSPISGHRSVSWYQQTPGQGLQFLFEYFSETQRNKGNFPGRFSGRQFSNSRSEMNVSTLELGDSALYLCASSFTYRGQKETQYFGPGTRLLVL.

The chain's CDR3 is CASSPRSTSGQETQYF. The CDR3 region has the DNA TGTGCCAGCAGTCCCCGCAGTACTAGCGGACAAGAGACCCAGTACTTC. The rearrangement uses TRBV27 and TRBJ2-5; the match to TRBD2 covers 8 bases. The CDR3 spans 16 residues. J gave up 2 bases and V 5 bases, and 10 bases lay outside the gene matches. Per germline, CDR1 MNHEY and CDR2 SMNVEV (reference sequence).

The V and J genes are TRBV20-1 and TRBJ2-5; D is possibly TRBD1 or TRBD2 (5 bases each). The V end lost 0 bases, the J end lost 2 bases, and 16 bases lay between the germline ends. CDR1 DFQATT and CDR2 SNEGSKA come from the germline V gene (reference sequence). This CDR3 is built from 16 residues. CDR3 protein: CSARDGASPSQETQYF. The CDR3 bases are TGCAGTGCTAGAGATGGGGCTAGCCCCTCACAAGAGACCCAGTACTTC.

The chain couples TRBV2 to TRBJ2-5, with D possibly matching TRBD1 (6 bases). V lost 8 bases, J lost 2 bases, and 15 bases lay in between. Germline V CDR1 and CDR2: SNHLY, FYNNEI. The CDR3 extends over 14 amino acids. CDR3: CASVAGGQQETQYF. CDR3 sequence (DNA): TGTGCCAGCGTCGCCGGAGGACAGCAAGAGACCCAGTACTTC.

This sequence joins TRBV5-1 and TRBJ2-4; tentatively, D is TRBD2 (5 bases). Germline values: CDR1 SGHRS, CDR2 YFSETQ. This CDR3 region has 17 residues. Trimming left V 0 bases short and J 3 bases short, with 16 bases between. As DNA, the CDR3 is TGCGCCAGCAGCTTGGTATTGGGCACCGACTACAAAAACATTCAGTACTTC. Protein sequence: CASSLVLGTDYKNIQYF.

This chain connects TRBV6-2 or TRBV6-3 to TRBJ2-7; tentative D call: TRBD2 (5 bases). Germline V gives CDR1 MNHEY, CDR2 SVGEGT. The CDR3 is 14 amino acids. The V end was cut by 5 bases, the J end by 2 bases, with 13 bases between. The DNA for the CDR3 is TGTGCCAGCAGTCCGGCGGGCGTTACCTACGAGCAGTACTTC. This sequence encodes CASSPAGVTYEQYF.

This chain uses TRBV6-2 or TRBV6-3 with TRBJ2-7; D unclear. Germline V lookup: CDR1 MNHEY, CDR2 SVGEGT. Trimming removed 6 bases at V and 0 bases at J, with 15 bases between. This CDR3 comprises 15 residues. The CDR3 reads CASRFRGYSSYEQYF. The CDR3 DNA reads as TGTGCCAGCAGATTCCGAGGCTATAGCTCCTACGAGCAGTACTTC.

CDR3 loop: CASRRQGPDEQFF. The DNA of the CDR3 is TGTGCCAGCAGGCGACAGGGTCCAGATGAGCAGTTCTTC. J is TRBJ2-1 and V is TRBV6-2 or TRBV6-3, with 7 bases that match TRBD1. J gave up 8 bases and V 6 bases, and 7 bases lay outside the gene matches. Germline CDR1 is MNHEY and CDR2 is SVGEGT. The length of the CDR3 is 13 residues.

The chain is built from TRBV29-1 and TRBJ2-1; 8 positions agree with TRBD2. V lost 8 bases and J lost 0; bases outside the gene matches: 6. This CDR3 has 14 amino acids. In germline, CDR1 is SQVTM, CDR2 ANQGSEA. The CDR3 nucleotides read TGCAGCCACCTCGCGGGGGGCTCCTACAATGAGCAGTTCTTC. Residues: CSHLAGGSYNEQFF.

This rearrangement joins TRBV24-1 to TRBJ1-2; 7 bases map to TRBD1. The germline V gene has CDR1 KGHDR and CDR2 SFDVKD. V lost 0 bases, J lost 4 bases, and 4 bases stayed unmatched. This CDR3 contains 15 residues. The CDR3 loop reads CATSDLVTGTYGYTF. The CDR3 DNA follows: TGTGCCACCAGTGATTTGGTGACAGGGACCTATGGCTACACCTTC.

The chain's CDR3 is CASSYGSPGFSNQPQHF. For the CDR3, the DNA is TGTGCCAGCAGTTACGGTTCACCAGGGTTTAGCAATCAGCCCCAGCATTTT. V and J are TRBV6-5 and TRBJ1-5, with D possibly TRBD1 on 5 matching bases. The CDR3 has 17 residues. V was cut by 2 bases and J by 0 bases, with 14 bases left in between. CDR1 and CDR2 (germline): MNHEY, SVGAGI.

The CDR3 is CASRQGTVYGYTF. The CDR3 DNA follows: TGTGCCAGCAGACAGGGGACCGTCTATGGCTACACCTTC. The J gene is TRBJ1-2, the V gene TRBV2, with 7 positions matching TRBD1. Germline CDR1 reads SNHLY; CDR2 reads FYNNEI. The length of the CDR3 is 13 residues. The V and J ends lost 6 bases and 4 bases, in that order; junction bases with no gene match: 5.

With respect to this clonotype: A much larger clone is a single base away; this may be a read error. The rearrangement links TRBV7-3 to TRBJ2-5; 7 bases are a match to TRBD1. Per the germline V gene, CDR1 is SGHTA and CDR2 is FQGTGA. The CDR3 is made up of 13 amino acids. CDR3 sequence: CAGSTGQNNEQYF. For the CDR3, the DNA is TGTGCCGGCAGCACGGGACAGAACAATGAGCAGTACTTC.

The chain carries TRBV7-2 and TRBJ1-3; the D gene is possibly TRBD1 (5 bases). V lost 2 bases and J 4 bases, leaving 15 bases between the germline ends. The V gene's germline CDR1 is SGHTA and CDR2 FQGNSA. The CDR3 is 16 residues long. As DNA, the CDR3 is TGTGCCAGCAGCTTACAATCCCCGGGGCTCGGAAACACCATATATTTT. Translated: CASSLQSPGLGNTIYF.

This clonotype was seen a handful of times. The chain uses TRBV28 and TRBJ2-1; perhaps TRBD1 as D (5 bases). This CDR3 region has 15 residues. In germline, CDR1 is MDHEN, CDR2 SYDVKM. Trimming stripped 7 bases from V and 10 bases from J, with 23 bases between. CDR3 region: CASTPTGAVVKEQFF. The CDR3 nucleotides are TGTGCCAGCACCCCTACTGGGGCGGTAGTGAAAGAGCAGTTCTTC.

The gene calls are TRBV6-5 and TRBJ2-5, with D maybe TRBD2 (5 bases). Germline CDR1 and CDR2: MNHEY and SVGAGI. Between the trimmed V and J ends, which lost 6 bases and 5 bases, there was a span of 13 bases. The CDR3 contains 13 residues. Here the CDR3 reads CASRRRREETQYF. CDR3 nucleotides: TGTGCCAGCAGGAGAAGAAGGGAGGAGACCCAGTACTTC.

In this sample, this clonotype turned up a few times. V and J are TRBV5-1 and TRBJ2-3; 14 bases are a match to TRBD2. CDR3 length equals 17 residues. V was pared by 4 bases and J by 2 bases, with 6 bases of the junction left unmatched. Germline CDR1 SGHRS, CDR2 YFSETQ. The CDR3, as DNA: TGCGCCAGCAGCGATAGACTAGCGGGAGGGTCCACAGATACGCAGTATTTT. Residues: CASSDRLAGGSTDTQYF.

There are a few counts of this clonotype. CDR3 sequence reads: CASSGLDTF. CDR3 nucleotide sequence: TGTGCCAGCTCGGGTTTAGACACCTTC. The genes are TRBV9 and TRBJ1-2; D unclear. From germline, CDR1 is SGDLS and CDR2 YYNGEE. V lost 7 bases, J lost 12 bases, and 10 bases lay in between. The CDR3 runs to 9 residues.

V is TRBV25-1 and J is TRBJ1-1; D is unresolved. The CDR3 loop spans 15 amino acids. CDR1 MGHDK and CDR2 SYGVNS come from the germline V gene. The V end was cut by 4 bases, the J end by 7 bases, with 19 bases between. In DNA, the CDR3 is TGTGCCAGCAGTGCCCTACCCCCAGTTTTTGGTGAAGCTTTCTTT. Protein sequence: CASSALPPVFGEAFF.

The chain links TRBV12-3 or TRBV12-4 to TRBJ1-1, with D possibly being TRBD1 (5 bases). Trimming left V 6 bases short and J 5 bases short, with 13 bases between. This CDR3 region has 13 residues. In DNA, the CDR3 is TGTGCCAGCAGCCAAATCCCAGGGACTGAAGCTTTCTTT. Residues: CASSQIPGTEAFF.

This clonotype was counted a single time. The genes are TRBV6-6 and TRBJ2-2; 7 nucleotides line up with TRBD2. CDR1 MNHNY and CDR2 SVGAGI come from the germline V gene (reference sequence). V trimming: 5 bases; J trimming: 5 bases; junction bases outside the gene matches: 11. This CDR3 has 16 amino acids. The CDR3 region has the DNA TGTGCCAGCAGTCCCCAGGGTCCGGGGGGAACCGGGGAGCTGTTTTTT. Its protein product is CASSPQGPGGTGELFF.